By frequency in the sample, the clone carrying this T cell receptor beta chain is medium-sized. Its target is unknown. The entry originates in a study of CD8+ T cells in alopecia areata. V was clipped by 6 bases and J by 2 bases, with 11 bases between them. The V gene's germline CDR1 is SGHRS and CDR2 YFSETQ. The CDR3 contains 13 residues. Study outcomes and limitations: Compared with mice, patients displayed less clear TCR sharing, possibly for HLA-related reasons. Elevated clonality characterized lesional scalp relative to normal scalp, particularly in alopecia totalis/universalis. Sequencing of scalp samples also captures resident alphabeta T cells of normal skin.

For a handful of patients, CD4+ cells were sorted into CD25+CD127- cells. Alopecia areata patients gave lesional scalp punch biopsies and peripheral blood samples. Extracted RNA was reverse transcribed, and the resulting cDNA served as sequencing template. TCRdb's copy holds only in-frame clones and misses some; the assay was immunoSEQ multiplex PCR. This sample yields 37,000 or so clones, of which around half are seen a single time; less than 2% belongs to the top ten. This chain uses TRBV5-1 with TRBJ1-1; D unclear. Input material: CD4+ Tregs sorted from blood. The clonotype comes from a human donor with alopecia areata. CDR3 bases: TGCGCCAGCAAAAAAGGATCCAACACTGAAGCTTTCTTT. Translated: CASKKGSNTEAFF.